These 2 T cell receptor beta chains came from one sample sequenced in a study of T-cell memory formation after mild COVID-19. MiXCR was run by TCRdb on the 5' RACE reads, yielding one entry per CDR3 protein. Here the sample spans about 150,000 distinct CDR3 sequences, around 30% being singletons. Sample: PBMCs or a T cell subset sorted from them (not recorded which). The receptors were sampled from an adult woman who had mild COVID-19 (a few samples of this study predate the infection). Cell type and time point are not known.

This clonotype was observed a few times. The chain combines TRBV5-1 with TRBJ1-2; 9 nucleotides agree with TRBD1. V shed 0 bases, J shed 9 bases, and the junction held 3 bases outside the gene matches. Germline CDR1 SGHRS, CDR2 YFSETQ. There are 13 residues in the CDR3. DNA for the CDR3: TGCGCCAGCAGCTTGGACAGGGGGCAACGCTACACCTTC. It codes for CASSLDRGQRYTF. Looking up the rest from reference TRBV5-1 and TRBJ1-2 gives the full variable domain: KAGVTQTPRYLIKTRGQQVTLSCSPISGHRSVSWYQQTPGQGLQFLFEYFSETQRNKGNFPGRFSGRQFSNSRSEMNVSTLELGDSALYLCASSLDRGQRYTFGSGTRLTVV.

The chain joins TRBV7-9 to TRBJ2-7, with TRBD1 matching 10 bases. The CDR3 is made up of 18 amino acids. With 1 base clipped from V and 4 bases from J, the junction kept 13 bases outside the gene matches. Germline V gives CDR1 SEHNR, CDR2 FQNEAQ (reference sequence). The CDR3 sequence is CASSLGRWGTGETYEQYF. In nucleotides, the CDR3 is TGTGCCAGCAGCTTAGGGCGGTGGGGGACAGGGGAAACGTACGAGCAGTACTTC. Together with reference TRBV7-9 and TRBJ2-7, the CDR3 gives the full variable domain: DTGVSQNPRHKITKRGQNVTFRCDPISEHNRLYWYRQTLGQGPEFLTYFQNEAQLEKSRLLSDRFSAERPKGSFSTLEIQRTEQGDSAMYLCASSLGRWGTGETYEQYFGPGTRLTVT.